The following is a TCR beta chain sequence with its context. It lacks a known antigen. No base-level quality is on record; no much larger clone is a single base apart. Library construction relied on the immunoSEQ multiplex PCR assay. The authors' pipeline ran thus. A statistical classification framework was developed to diagnose cytomegalovirus status using the catalog of TCR beta chain sequences. What TCRdb holds here is the immuneACCESS table cut down to in-frame rearrangements. Part of the clones is not present; checked against another copy, under half of the missing clones reflect an unresolved V gene, and the others are unexplained. The V and J calls and clone size come from that table; D and trimming were worked out from the DNA. Recorded for this sample are around 150,000 clones; around 90% of them occurred a single time. The ten largest clones take up about 3% of the sample. Taken from the germline V gene (reference sequence), the CDR1 and CDR2 loops are LNHDA and SQIVND. The CDR3 measures 14 amino acids from cysteine to phenylalanine. The entry retains the CDR3 DNA only, 42 bases that are in frame from base 1. The junction shows trimming of 6 bases on V and 5 bases on J, and the gene matches do not reach 6 bases of it.

This sample is part of a study of cytomegalovirus exposure and HLA in healthy donors (dated 2017 in TCRdb). Looking at the study overall: According to a later analysis, one platform produced both the approximately 110 validation repertoires and the 666 repertoires of the first cohort. The study was designed to test whether signatures of past pathogen exposure could be identified by cataloging public T cell receptors. Along with the roughly 610-subject first cohort, a separate validation cohort of over 90 different subjects was used. To predict cytomegalovirus infection status, the study combined high-throughput TCR immunosequencing, statistical association of individual TCRs with disease status, and machine learning. Findings and caveats that apply to the study as a whole: A few of the identified cytomegalovirus-associated TCR beta chains were confirmed in vitro to be specific for cytomegalovirus antigens. The classifier was reported to diagnose cytomegalovirus status with high specificity and sensitivity in both the original and validation cohorts. In a later analysis, TCRs clustered in the first cohort were found to also tend to co-occur in the roughly 110 validation repertoires, with approximately 95% of cluster scores above 0. It was suggested by the authors that the approach could potentially be generalized to other disease states and immunological phenotypes. All 120 or so repertoires were used to score co-occurrence in the validation cohort in a later analysis, because that analysis had no HLA typing for the cohort. The study gave a list of 150 to 200 TCR beta chains associated with cytomegalovirus. Across donors, most TCR sequences were observed very rarely, whereas some public TCRs were present in many individuals.

Separate from the roughly 650-subject first cohort, the validation cohort of 90 to 150 subjects was the group to which the donors belonged. The sequence is built from TRBV19 and TRBJ1-2; TRBD1 matches 10 bases in the middle. This receptor was identified in a man aged 18 to 29 in good health and CMV-seronegative. The sequencing sample was made of PBMCs. CDR3 region: CASRKSGQGYGYTF. The DNA sequence is given as TGTGCCAGTAGGAAATCGGGACAGGGGTATGGCTACACCTTC.